These 25 T cell receptor beta chains were sequenced from one sample in a study of early T cells in non-severe SARS-CoV-2 infection. MiXCR, applied by TCRdb to the 5' RACE reads, yields one record per CDR3 protein. The repertoire includes nearly 70,000 distinct CDR3 sequences, about 4.6% of them detected once, and more than 3% sits in the top ten. The material was whole blood, obtained at baseline. These TCRs come from an adult who was a healthcare worker with PCR-confirmed SARS-CoV-2 infection or an uninfected control (not recorded which). The donor label of this sample is uncertain.

This clonotype was seen repeatedly, ten times or more. V and J are TRBV28 and TRBJ2-1; no firm D call. CDR3 length: 13 amino acids. Looked up from germline, CDR1 is MDHEN and CDR2 is SYDVKM. The germline V and J ends were trimmed by 3 bases and 4 bases, with 7 bases remaining between them. The CDR3 sequence: CASSFTEYNEQFF. The CDR3 region has the DNA TGTGCCAGCAGTTTTACGGAATACAATGAGCAGTTCTTC.

In this sample, this clonotype turned up a few times. The CDR3 reads CASSTTGASYEQYF. CDR3 bases: TGTGCCAGCAGTACCACAGGGGCCAGCTACGAGCAGTACTTC. The chain has TRBV7-9 and TRBJ2-7; 7 bases fit TRBD1. The CDR3 loop spans 14 amino acids. V lost 6 bases, J lost 3 bases, and 8 bases stayed unmatched. Germline CDR1 and CDR2: SEHNR and FQNEAQ (reference sequence).

This clonotype appeared a few times. This rearrangement joins TRBV7-2 to TRBJ2-2, with 11 bases that match TRBD2. CDR1 is SGHTA and CDR2 is FQGNSA in the germline V gene. After removal of 3 bases from V and 6 bases from J, the junction contained 3 bases not matched to a gene. This CDR3 has 15 residues. CDR3 amino acids: CASSLGLAVAGELFF. CDR3 sequence (DNA): TGTGCCAGCAGCTTGGGACTAGCGGTGGCCGGGGAGCTGTTTTTT.

V gene TRBV3-1 combines with J gene TRBJ2-7; the match to TRBD1 covers 9 bases. The CDR3 is 15 amino acids. Germline V gene data show CDR1 as LGHDT and CDR2 as YNNKEL (reference sequence). Germline trimming cut 4 bases from V and 3 bases from J; bases unmatched to any gene: 7. The CDR3 coding sequence is TGTGCCAGCAGCCCTACAGGGGGCTCAGTCTACGAGCAGTACTTC. Protein product: CASSPTGGSVYEQYF.

There are many counts of this clonotype. The chain recombines TRBV20-1 with TRBJ1-2; D not resolved. CDR3 length equals 13 residues. Germline V gene sequence: CDR1 DFQATT, CDR2 SNEGSKA (reference sequence). Deletions cut 6 bases from V and 4 bases from J, with 15 bases between. The CDR3 nucleotides read TGCAGTGCACTCCTCGGGCGAGGCTATGGCTACACCTTC. It encodes CSALLGRGYGYTF.

This clonotype was seen only a few times. The rearrangement uses TRBV11-2 and TRBJ2-1, with D perhaps assigned TRBD1 or TRBD2 (6 bases each). The V gene lost 5 bases and the J gene lost 2 bases, with 13 bases spanning the gap. Germline assignment: CDR1 SGHAT and CDR2 FQNNGV. The CDR3 contains 15 residues. CDR3 DNA sequence: TGTGCCAGCAGCGCAGAGGGGGGAACCTACAATGAGCAGTTCTTC. Translating it yields CASSAEGGTYNEQFF. Combining the CDR3 with reference TRBV11-2 and TRBJ2-1 gives the whole variable domain EAGVAQSPRYKIIEKRQSVAFWCNPISGHATLYWYQQILGQGPKLLIQFQNNGVVDDSQLPKDRFSAERLKGVDSTLKIQPAKLEDSAVYLCASSAEGGTYNEQFFGPGTRLTVL.

The chain is built from TRBV7-9 and TRBJ2-5; D is unclear. This CDR3 has 15 residues. The V and J ends lost 6 bases and 2 bases respectively, with 16 bases between them. Germline V lookup: CDR1 SEHNR, CDR2 FQNEAQ (reference sequence). This chain's CDR3 is CASSYFDGKQETQYF. The CDR3, as DNA: TGTGCCAGCAGTTACTTCGACGGAAAACAAGAGACCCAGTACTTC.

This clonotype was picked up many times. V usage is TRBV21-1 and J usage is TRBJ1-2. TRBV21-1 counts as a pseudogene. The CDR3 is made up of 14 amino acids. The DNA of the CDR3 is TGTGCCAGCAGCAAAGGGAACAGTCCCTATGGCTACACCTTC. Its protein product is CASSKGNSPYGYTF.

This clonotype occurred a few times. The chain joins TRBV28 to TRBJ2-7; possibly TRBD1 or TRBD2 for D (6 bases each). Germline CDR1 MDHEN, CDR2 SYDVKM. There are 15 residues in the CDR3. V was trimmed by 5 bases and J by 3 bases, leaving 17 bases between them. The CDR3 DNA sequence: TGTGCCAGCAGTGACGCGGGGACAAAAAACTACGAGCAGTACTTC. Translated: CASSDAGTKNYEQYF.

This clonotype was seen ten or more times. The chain recombines TRBV4-1 with TRBJ2-1; the D gene is possibly TRBD1 (5 bases). The V gene lost 5 bases and the J gene lost 5 bases, with 10 bases spanning the gap. CDR3 size: 13 residues. The germline gives CDR1 MGHRA, CDR2 YSYEKL. DNA of the CDR3: TGCGCCAGCAGCAAACAGGTGGACAATGAGCAGTTCTTC. Translating it yields CASSKQVDNEQFF.

This clonotype was observed at least ten times. The chain has TRBV11-2 and TRBJ2-2; the match to TRBD2 covers 15 bases. This CDR3 spans 21 amino acids. V lost 5 bases, J lost 0 bases, and 13 bases stayed unmatched. Germline assignment: CDR1 SGHAT and CDR2 FQNNGV. The CDR3 loop reads CASSRYIPGLAGGPNTGELFF. As DNA, the CDR3 is TGTGCCAGCAGCCGATACATCCCGGGACTAGCGGGGGGACCGAACACCGGGGAGCTGTTTTTT. The full variable domain, its missing parts supplied by reference TRBV11-2 and TRBJ2-2, is EAGVAQSPRYKIIEKRQSVAFWCNPISGHATLYWYQQILGQGPKLLIQFQNNGVVDDSQLPKDRFSAERLKGVDSTLKIQPAKLEDSAVYLCASSRYIPGLAGGPNTGELFFGEGSRLTVL.

In its sample, this clonotype was seen many times. The rearrangement links TRBV6-5 to TRBJ2-3; a possible D gene is TRBD2 (5 bases). CDR1 MNHEY and CDR2 SVGAGI come from the germline V gene. V was cut by 6 bases and J by 3 bases, with 7 bases left in between. This CDR3 is built from 12 residues. The CDR3 protein is CASSQRTDTQYF. The DNA of the CDR3 is TGTGCCAGCAGCCAGCGGACAGATACGCAGTATTTT.

This clonotype has a count of ten or more. This sequence joins TRBV10-3 and TRBJ2-6, with TRBD2 matching over 7 bases. Germline CDR1 and CDR2: ENHRY and SYGVKD. Unmatched junction bases numbered 9, after V lost 8 bases and J lost 2 bases. The CDR3 is 16 residues long. The CDR3 reads CAIRGTNIAGANVLTF. Here the CDR3 DNA reads TGTGCCATCCGTGGGACTAATATCGCTGGGGCCAACGTCCTGACTTTC.

A few counts support this clonotype. The chain carries TRBV19 and TRBJ2-1; no firm D call. The germline gives CDR1 LNHDA, CDR2 SQIVND (reference sequence). CDR3 length: 11 residues. Trimming took 5 bases from V and 9 from J, leaving 8 bases between them. The DNA for the CDR3 is TGTGCCAGTAGTGTTGTAGGTGAGCAGTTCTTC. Translated, it gives CASSVVGEQFF.

This clonotype was detected only a few times. The V and J genes are TRBV20-1 and TRBJ1-1, with 7 bases that match TRBD1. The CDR3 totals 15 residues. The germline V gene has CDR1 DFQATT and CDR2 SNEGSKA (reference sequence). V shed 6 bases, J shed 0 bases, and the junction held 10 bases outside the gene matches. The CDR3 coding sequence is TGCAGTGCGGGGAACAGGGGATCCATGAACACTGAAGCTTTCTTT. This translates into CSAGNRGSMNTEAFF.

This rearrangement joins TRBV11-2 to TRBJ2-5; TRBD1 matches at 7 bases. The germline V gene encodes CDR1 SGHAT and CDR2 FQNNGV. With 1 base clipped from V and 2 bases from J, the junction kept 7 bases outside the gene matches. This CDR3 region has 16 residues. CDR3 sequence: CASSLVRKGQQETQYF. The CDR3 region has the DNA TGTGCCAGCAGCTTAGTGAGGAAGGGACAGCAAGAGACCCAGTACTTC.

This clonotype was seen ten or more times. The rearrangement uses TRBV4-2 and TRBJ1-2, with D unclear. Germline lookup yields CDR1 LGHNA and CDR2 YNFKEQ. V lost 0 bases to trimming and J lost 0 bases, with 5 bases between them. CDR3 length: 14 amino acids. In DNA form, the CDR3 reads TGTGCCAGCAGCCAAGATTTAGCTAACTATGGCTACACCTTC. It encodes CASSQDLANYGYTF.

The table lists this clonotype with many counts. V is TRBV28 and J is TRBJ2-7; 10 bases align to TRBD1. In germline, CDR1 is MDHEN, CDR2 SYDVKM. This CDR3 comprises 14 residues. The junction had 4 bases not matched to a gene; V was cut back by 5 bases and J by 3 bases. CDR3 nucleotides: TGTGCCAGCAGTCCCCGGGACAGGGGCTACGAGCAGTACTTC. Amino acid sequence: CASSPRDRGYEQYF.

This clonotype has more than one count but fewer than ten. The chain carries TRBV10-1 and TRBJ2-1; D is ambiguous. CDR1 is WNHNN and CDR2 is SYGVQD in the germline V gene (reference sequence). V lost 3 bases and J lost 7, with 16 bases in between. The CDR3 extends over 15 amino acids. CDR3 residues: CASSDAPGEPNEQFF. DNA of the CDR3: TGCGCCAGCAGTGACGCCCCAGGCGAGCCAAATGAGCAGTTCTTC.

This clonotype was counted many times. V is TRBV11-3 and J is TRBJ2-2; D perhaps matches TRBD2 (5 bases). V lost 2 bases to trimming and J lost 0 bases, with 7 bases between them. Germline V gene lookup returns CDR1 SGHNT and CDR2 YENEEA. This CDR3 is built from 15 residues. Here the CDR3 reads CASSLLAPNTGELFF. DNA of the CDR3: TGTGCCAGCAGCTTATTAGCGCCGAACACCGGGGAGCTGTTTTTT.

This clonotype turned up a few times. The J gene is TRBJ1-1, the V gene TRBV7-9; no firm D call. V dropped 5 bases and J dropped 9 bases, with 19 bases sitting between them. The CDR3 totals 14 residues. Germline CDR1 is SEHNR and CDR2 is FQNEAQ (reference sequence). In DNA form, the CDR3 reads TGTGCCAGCAGCCCCCCTATTTCAGAACCGAAAGCTTTCTTT. Translated, it gives CASSPPISEPKAFF.

This clonotype was detected ten times or more. The rearrangement links TRBV12-3 or TRBV12-4 to TRBJ2-2; D not certain. Trimming pared 7 bases from V and 0 bases from J, leaving 12 bases between. This CDR3 spans 15 amino acids. The CDR3 region has the DNA TGTGCCAGCATAACCCGGATTCCGAACACCGGGGAGCTGTTTTTT. This translates into CASITRIPNTGELFF.

This clonotype came up many times. The chain recombines TRBV13 with TRBJ2-1, with 7 bases fitting TRBD1. Germline trimming cut 5 bases from V and 3 bases from J; bases unmatched to any gene: 10. CDR1 and CDR2 from the germline V gene are PRHDT and FYEKMQ (reference sequence). This CDR3 has 16 amino acids. CDR3 sequence reads: CASSIQQGSHYNEQFF. The CDR3 nucleotides read TGTGCCAGCAGCATCCAACAGGGGTCCCACTACAATGAGCAGTTCTTC.

This clonotype was counted only a few times. The V gene is TRBV7-2, the J gene TRBJ2-4; weak D call: TRBD2 (5 bases). Between the trimmed V and J ends, which lost 1 base and 7 bases, there was a span of 11 bases. The CDR3 has 14 residues. Germline V gene lookup returns CDR1 SGHTA and CDR2 FQGNSA. CDR3 coding DNA: TGTGCCAGCAGCTTAGGGGGTAGCGTTAACATTCAGTACTTC. It is translated as CASSLGGSVNIQYF.

A few counts support this clonotype. The rearrangement uses TRBV29-1 and TRBJ2-1, with 7 bases fitting TRBD1. CDR3 length: 14 amino acids. Germline CDR1 is SQVTM and CDR2 is ANQGSEA. Trimming at V came to 7 bases and at J to 1 base, leaving 7 bases not matched to a gene. The CDR3 bases are TGCAGCGCCTGTGTGGACAGGTCCTACAATGAGCAGTTCTTC. This gives the protein CSACVDRSYNEQFF.